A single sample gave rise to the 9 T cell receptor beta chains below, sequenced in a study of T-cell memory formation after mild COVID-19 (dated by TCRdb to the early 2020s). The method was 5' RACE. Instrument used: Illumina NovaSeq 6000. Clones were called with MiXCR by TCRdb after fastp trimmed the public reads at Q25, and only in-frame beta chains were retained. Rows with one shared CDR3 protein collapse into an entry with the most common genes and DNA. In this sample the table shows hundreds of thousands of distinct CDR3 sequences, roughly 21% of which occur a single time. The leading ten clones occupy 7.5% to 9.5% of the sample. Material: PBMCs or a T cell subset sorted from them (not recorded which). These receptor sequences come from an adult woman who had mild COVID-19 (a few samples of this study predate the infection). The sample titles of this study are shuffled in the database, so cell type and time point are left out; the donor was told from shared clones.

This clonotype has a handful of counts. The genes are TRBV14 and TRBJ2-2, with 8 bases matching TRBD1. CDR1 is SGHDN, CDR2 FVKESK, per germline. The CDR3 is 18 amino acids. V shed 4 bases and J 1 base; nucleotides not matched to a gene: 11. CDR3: CASSPTPWTGLNTGELFF. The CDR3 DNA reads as TGTGCCAGCAGCCCCACCCCATGGACAGGGCTGAACACCGGGGAGCTGTTTTTT. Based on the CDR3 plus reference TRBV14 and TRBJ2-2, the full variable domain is EAGVTQFPSHSVIEKGQTVTLRCDPISGHDNLYWYRRVMGKEIKFLLHFVKESKQDESGMPNNRFLAERTGGTYSTLKVQPAELEDSGVYFCASSPTPWTGLNTGELFFGEGSRLTVL.

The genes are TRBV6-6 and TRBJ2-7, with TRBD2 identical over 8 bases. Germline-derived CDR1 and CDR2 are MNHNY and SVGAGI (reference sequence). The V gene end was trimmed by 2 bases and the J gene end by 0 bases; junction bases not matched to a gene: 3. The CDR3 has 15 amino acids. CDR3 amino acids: CASSYQTSGSYEQYF. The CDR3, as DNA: TGTGCCAGCAGTTACCAAACTAGCGGCTCCTACGAGCAGTACTTC.

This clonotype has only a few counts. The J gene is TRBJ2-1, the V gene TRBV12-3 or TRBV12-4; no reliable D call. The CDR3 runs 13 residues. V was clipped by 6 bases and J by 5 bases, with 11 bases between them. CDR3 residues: CASRRTGNNEQFF. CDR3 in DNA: TGTGCCAGCAGAAGAACTGGGAACAATGAGCAGTTCTTC.

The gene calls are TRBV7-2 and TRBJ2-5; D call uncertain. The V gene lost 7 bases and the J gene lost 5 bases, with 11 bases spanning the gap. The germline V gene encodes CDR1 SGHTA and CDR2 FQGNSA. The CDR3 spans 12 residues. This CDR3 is CASTRYGETQYF. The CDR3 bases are TGTGCCAGCACCCGGTATGGGGAGACCCAGTACTTC.

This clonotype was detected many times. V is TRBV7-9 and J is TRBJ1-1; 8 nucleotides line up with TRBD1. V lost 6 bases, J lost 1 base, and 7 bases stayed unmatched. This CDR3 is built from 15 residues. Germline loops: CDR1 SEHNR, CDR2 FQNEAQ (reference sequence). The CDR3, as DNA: TGTGCCAGCAGACGTACGGGACAGGCGAACACTGAAGCTTTCTTT. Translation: CASRRTGQANTEAFF.

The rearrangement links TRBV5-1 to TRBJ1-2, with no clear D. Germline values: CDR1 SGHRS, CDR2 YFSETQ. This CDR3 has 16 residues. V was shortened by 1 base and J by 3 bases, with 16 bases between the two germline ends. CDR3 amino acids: CASSLSTDLPHYGYTF. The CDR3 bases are TGCGCCAGCAGCTTGAGTACAGACTTGCCGCACTATGGCTACACCTTC.

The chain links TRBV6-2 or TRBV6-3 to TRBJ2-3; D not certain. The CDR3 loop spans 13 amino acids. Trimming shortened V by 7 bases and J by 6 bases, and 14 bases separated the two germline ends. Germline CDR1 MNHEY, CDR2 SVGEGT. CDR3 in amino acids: CASITLTGDTQYF. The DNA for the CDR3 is TGTGCCAGCATTACTCTGACCGGGGATACGCAGTATTTT.

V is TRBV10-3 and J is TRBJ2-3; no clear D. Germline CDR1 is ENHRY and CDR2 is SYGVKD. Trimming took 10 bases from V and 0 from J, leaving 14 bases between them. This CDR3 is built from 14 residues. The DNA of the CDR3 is TGTGCCACTCGAGCCGGAGCCAGCACAGATACGCAGTATTTT. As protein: CATRAGASTDTQYF.

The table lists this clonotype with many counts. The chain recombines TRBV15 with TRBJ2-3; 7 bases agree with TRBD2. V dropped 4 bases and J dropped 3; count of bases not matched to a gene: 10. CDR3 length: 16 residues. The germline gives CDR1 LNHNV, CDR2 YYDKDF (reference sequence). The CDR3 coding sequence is TGTGCCACCAGCAAGCGGGAAGGGTTACAGACAGATACGCAGTATTTT. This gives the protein CATSKREGLQTDTQYF.